This T cell receptor beta chain was documented in a study of T-cell memory formation after mild COVID-19. Study-level results: The SARS-CoV-2 specificity of second-wave clones reaching peak at day 37 remained unverified. Certain responding clones were present in pre-infection memory, suggesting participation of cross-reactive memory. Of the contracting clones, CD4+ ones lay mainly in CM and EM, and CD8+ ones in EMRA.

With respect to this clonotype: Its antigen is currently unknown. Germline and junction disagree at one end, which may indicate a read error.

TCRdb ran MiXCR on the 5' RACE reads and lists one entry per CDR3 protein. The sample carries some 100,000 distinct CDR3 sequences, 11% recorded once. Germline V lookup: CDR1 MDHEN, CDR2 SYDVKM. The CDR3 consists of 16 residues. The J gene is TRBJ2-5, the V gene TRBV28; 11 nucleotides agree with TRBD1. Sequenced sample: PBMCs or a T cell subset sorted from them (not recorded which). The receptor's source is a man aged 18-30 years who had mild COVID-19 (a few samples of this study predate the infection). Cell type and time point are not known. The CDR3 reads CASSPRDRGTSRTKYF. The CDR3 DNA reads as TGTGCCAGCAGTCCCAGGGACAGGGGGACTTCAAGGACCAAGTACTTC.